This T cell receptor (beta chain) was captured by sequencing in a study of T-cell reconstitution after alpha-beta-depleted transplantation in children. After removal of 8 bases from V and 6 bases from J, the junction contained 6 bases not matched to a gene. The CDR3 covers 15 residues. The germline gives CDR1 LNHDA, CDR2 SQIVND (reference sequence). During its preparation, the TCRbeta library received unique molecular identifiers. TCRdb used MiXCR to reprocess the PCR reads, holding one entry per CDR3 protein. There are over 550,000 distinct CDR3 sequences in the sample; approximately 10% occur only once, and about 4% lies in the top ten.

The chain couples TRBV19 to TRBJ2-3; 15 positions agree with TRBD2. Sequences were derived from PBMCs from the stem cell graft donor, sampled from the stem cell graft. The sequence was obtained from a human donor who donated a stem cell graft to a child with acute myeloid leukemia. CDR3 protein: CASRFGLAGGDTQYF. The CDR3 region has the DNA TGTGCCAGTCGCTTCGGACTAGCGGGAGGGGATACGCAGTATTTT.